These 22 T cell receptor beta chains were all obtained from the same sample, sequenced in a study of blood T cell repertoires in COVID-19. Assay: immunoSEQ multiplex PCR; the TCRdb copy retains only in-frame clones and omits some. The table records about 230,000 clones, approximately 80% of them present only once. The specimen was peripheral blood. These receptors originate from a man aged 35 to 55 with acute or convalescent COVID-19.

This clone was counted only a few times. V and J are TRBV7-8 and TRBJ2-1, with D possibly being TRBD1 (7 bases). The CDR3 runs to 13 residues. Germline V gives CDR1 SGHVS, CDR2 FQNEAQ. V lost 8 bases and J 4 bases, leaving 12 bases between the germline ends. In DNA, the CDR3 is TGTGCCAGCGCCGCGGGACAGTACAATGAGCAGTTCTTC. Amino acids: CASAAGQYNEQFF. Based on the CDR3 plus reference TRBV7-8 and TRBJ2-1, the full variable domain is GAGVSQSPRYKVAKRGQDVALRCDPISGHVSLFWYQQALGQGPEFLTYFQNEAQLDKSGLPSDRFFAERPEGSVSTLKIQRTQQEDSAVYLCASAAGQYNEQFFGPGTRLTVL.

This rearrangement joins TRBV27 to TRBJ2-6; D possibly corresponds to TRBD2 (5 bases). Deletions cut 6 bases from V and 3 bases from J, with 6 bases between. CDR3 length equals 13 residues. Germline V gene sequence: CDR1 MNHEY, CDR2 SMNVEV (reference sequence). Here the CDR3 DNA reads TGTGCCAGCAGGGGGAGTGGGGCCAACGTCCTGACTTTC. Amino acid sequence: CASRGSGANVLTF. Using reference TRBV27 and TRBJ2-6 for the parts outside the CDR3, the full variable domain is EAQVTQNPRYLITVTGKKLTVTCSQNMNHEYMSWYRQDPGLGLRQIYYSMNVEVTDKGDVPEGYKVSRKEKRNFPLILESPSPNQTSLYFCASRGSGANVLTFGAGSRLTVL.

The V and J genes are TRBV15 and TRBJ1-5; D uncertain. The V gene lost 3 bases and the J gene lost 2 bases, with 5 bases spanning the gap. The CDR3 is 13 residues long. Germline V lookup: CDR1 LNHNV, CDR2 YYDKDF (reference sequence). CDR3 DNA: TGTGCCACCAGCAGGTCAGGCAATCAGCCCCAGCATTTT. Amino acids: CATSRSGNQPQHF.

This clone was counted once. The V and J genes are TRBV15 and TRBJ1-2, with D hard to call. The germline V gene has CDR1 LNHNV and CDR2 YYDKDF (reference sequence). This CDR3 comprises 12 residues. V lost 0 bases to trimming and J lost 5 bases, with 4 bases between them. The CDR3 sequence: CATSRDTYGYTF. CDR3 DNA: TGTGCCACCAGCAGAGACACATATGGCTACACCTTC. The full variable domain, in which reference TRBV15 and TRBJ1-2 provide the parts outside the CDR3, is DAMVIQNPRYQVTQFGKPVTLSCSQTLNHNVMYWYQQKSSQAPKLLFHYYDKDFNNEADTPDNFQSRRPNTSFCFLDIRSPGLGDTAMYLCATSRDTYGYTFGSGTRLTVV.

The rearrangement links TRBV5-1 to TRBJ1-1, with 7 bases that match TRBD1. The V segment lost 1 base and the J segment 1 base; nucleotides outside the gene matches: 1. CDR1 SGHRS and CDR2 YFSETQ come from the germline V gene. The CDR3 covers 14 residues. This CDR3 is CASSLTGANTEAFF. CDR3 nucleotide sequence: TGCGCCAGCAGCTTGACAGGGGCGAACACTGAAGCTTTCTTT.

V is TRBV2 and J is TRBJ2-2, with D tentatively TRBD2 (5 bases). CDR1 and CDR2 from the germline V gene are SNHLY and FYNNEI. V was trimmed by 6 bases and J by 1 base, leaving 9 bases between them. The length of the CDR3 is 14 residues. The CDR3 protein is CASRGGLNTGELFF. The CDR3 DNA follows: TGTGCCAGCAGGGGCGGGCTGAACACCGGGGAGCTGTTTTTT.

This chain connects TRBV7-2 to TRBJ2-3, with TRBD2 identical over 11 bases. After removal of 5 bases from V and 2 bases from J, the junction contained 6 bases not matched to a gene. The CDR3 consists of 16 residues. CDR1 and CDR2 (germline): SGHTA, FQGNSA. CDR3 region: CASSPRLAGNTDTQYF. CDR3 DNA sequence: TGTGCCAGCAGCCCACGACTAGCGGGGAACACAGATACGCAGTATTTT.

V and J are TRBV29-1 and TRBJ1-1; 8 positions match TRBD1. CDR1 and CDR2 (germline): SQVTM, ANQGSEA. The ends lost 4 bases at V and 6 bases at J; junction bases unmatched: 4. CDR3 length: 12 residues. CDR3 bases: TGCAGCGTTGGGACAGGGTTCGCTGAAGCTTTCTTT. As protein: CSVGTGFAEAFF.

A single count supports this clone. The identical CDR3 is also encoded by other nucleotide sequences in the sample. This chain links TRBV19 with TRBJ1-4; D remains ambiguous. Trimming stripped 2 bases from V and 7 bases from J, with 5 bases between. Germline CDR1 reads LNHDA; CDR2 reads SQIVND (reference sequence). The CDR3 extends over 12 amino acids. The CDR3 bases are TGTGCCAGTAGTATACGAGGTGAAAAACTGTTTTTT. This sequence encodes CASSIRGEKLFF.

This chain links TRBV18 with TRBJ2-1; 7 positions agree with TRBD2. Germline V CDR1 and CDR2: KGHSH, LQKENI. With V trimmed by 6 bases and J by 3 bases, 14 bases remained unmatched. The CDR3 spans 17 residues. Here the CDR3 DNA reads TGTGCCAGCTCCCCGGAGGCGGGAGCAGGCTTCTACAATGAGCAGTTCTTC. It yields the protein CASSPEAGAGFYNEQFF.

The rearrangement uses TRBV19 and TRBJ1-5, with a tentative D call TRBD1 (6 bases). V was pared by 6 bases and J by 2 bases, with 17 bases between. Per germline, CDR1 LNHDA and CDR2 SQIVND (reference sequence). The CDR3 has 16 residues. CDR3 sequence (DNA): TGTGCCAGTAGCCCAGGGGAGGGAATCGGCAATCAGCCCCAGCATTTT. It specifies CASSPGEGIGNQPQHF. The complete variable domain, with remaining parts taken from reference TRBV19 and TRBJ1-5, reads DGGITQSPKYLFRKEGQNVTLSCEQNLNHDAMYWYRQDPGQGLRLIYYSQIVNDFQKGDIAEGYSVSREKKESFPLTVTSAQKNPTAFYLCASSPGEGIGNQPQHFGDGTRLSIL.

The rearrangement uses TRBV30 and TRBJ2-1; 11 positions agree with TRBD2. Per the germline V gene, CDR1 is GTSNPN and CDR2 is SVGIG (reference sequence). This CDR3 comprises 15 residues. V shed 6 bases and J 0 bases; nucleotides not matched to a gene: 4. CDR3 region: CACATSGNSYNEQFF. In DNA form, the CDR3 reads TGTGCCTGTGCGACTAGCGGGAACTCCTACAATGAGCAGTTCTTC.

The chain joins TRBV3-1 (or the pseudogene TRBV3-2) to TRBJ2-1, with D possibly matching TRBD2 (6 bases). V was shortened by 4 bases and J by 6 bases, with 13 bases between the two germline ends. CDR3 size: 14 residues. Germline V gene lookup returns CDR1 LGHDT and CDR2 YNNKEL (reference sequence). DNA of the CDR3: TGTGCCAGCAGCCTGTCGGGGGTAGGCAATGAGCAGTTCTTC. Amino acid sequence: CASSLSGVGNEQFF.

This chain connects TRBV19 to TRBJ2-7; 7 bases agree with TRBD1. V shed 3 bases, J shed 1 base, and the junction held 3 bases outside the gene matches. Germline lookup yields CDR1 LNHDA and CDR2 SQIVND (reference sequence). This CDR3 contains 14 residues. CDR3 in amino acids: CASSIRDSSYEQYF. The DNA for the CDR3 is TGTGCCAGTAGTATCCGGGACAGTTCCTACGAGCAGTACTTC.

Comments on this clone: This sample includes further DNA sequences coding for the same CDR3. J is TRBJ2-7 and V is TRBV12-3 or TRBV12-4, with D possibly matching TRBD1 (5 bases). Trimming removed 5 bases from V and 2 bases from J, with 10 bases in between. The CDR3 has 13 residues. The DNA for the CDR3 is TGTGCCAGCAGTCTGACAGCGACCTACGAGCAGTACTTC. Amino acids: CASSLTATYEQYF.

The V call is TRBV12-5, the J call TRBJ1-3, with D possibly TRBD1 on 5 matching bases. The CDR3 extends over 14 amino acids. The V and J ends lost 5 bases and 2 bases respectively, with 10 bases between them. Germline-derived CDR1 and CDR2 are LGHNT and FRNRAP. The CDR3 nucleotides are TGTGCTAGTGGTGTAGGGGTCCCTGGAAACACCATATATTTT. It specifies CASGVGVPGNTIYF.

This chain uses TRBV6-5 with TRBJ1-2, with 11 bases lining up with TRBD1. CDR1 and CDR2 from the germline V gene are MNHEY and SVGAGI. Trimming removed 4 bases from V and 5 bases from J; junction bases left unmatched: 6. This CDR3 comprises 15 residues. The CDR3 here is CASSSRTGGYYGYTF. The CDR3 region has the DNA TGTGCCAGCAGTTCTCGGACAGGGGGCTATTATGGCTACACCTTC.

The CDR3 here is CASSLRGGFVSSGANVLTF. The CDR3 region has the DNA TGTGCCAGTTCCCTTCGGGGAGGCTTCGTGAGCTCTGGGGCCAACGTCCTGACTTTC. The J gene is TRBJ2-6, the V gene TRBV19, with a possible D match to TRBD2 (6 bases). CDR3 length equals 19 residues. Trimming removed 8 bases from V and 0 bases from J, with 23 bases in between. Per germline, CDR1 LNHDA and CDR2 SQIVND (reference sequence).

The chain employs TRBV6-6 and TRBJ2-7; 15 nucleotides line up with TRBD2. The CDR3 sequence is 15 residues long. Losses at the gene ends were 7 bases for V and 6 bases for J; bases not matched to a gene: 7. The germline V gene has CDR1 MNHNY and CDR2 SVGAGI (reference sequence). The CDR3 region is CASTPGLAGGVEQYF. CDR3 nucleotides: TGTGCCAGCACCCCTGGACTAGCGGGAGGGGTCGAGCAGTACTTC.

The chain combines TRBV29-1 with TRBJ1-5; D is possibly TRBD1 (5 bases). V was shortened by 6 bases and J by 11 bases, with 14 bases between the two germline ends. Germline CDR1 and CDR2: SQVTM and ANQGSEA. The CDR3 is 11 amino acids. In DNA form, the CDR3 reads TGCAGCGTCGGGGTCGGGGGGACCCAGCATTTT. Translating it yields CSVGVGGTQHF.

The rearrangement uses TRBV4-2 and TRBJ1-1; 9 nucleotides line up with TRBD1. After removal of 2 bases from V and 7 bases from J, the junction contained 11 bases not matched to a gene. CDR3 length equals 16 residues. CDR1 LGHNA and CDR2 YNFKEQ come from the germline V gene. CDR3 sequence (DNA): TGTGCCAGCAGCCAACCTACCGAGACAGGGGGAGATGAAGCTTTCTTT. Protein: CASSQPTETGGDEAFF.

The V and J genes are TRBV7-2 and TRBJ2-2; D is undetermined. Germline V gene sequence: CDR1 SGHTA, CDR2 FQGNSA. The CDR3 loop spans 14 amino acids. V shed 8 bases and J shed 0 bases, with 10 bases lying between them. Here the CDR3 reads CASRLLANTGELFF. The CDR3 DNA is TGTGCCAGCCGCCTTTTAGCGAACACCGGGGAGCTGTTTTTT.